The clone carrying this T cell receptor beta chain was picked up many times. The data belong to a study of T cells in Graves' hyperthyroidism and ophthalmopathy. It was RNA transcripts that yielded the amplified TCR beta CDR3 regions. When the TCR CDR3 underwent first-round RT-PCR, the HTBI primer set was used. TCRdb recomputed calls from the multiplex PCR reads with MiXCR, one row per CDR3 protein. Of roughly 280,000 distinct CDR3 sequences listed, 20% to 25% are singletons. Sequenced input: blood. The clonotype was recovered from a man younger than 45 with Graves' ophthalmopathy.

The CDR3 DNA follows: TGTGCCAGCAGTGCGGGACAGCGCACCGGGGAGCTGTTTTTT. The encoded protein is CASSAGQRTGELFF. The chain employs TRBV27 and TRBJ2-2; weak D call: TRBD1 (7 bases). Germline CDR1 and CDR2: MNHEY and SMNVEV (reference sequence). The length of the CDR3 is 14 residues. Trimming stripped 5 bases from V and 4 bases from J, with 11 bases between.